These 31 T cell receptor beta chains share one sample of origin, sequenced in a study of blood T cell repertoires in COVID-19 (dated by TCRdb to about 2020). To prepare the library, the immunoSEQ multiplex PCR assay was applied. TCRdb stores this immuneACCESS table with in-frame sequences only. Part of the clones is absent; in the studies checked, under half of the shortfall reflects unresolved V genes, and no reason is known for the rest. The sample table contains approximately 250,000 clones; only one count was recorded for 83% of them. Together, the top ten hold around 6% of the sample. The sample taken for sequencing was peripheral blood. These receptors were taken from a human donor in a cohort sampled during active COVID-19.

This clone was seen only a few times. The chain links TRBV7-6 to TRBJ2-1; D perhaps matches TRBD1 (6 bases). The V gene's germline CDR1 is SGHVS and CDR2 FNYEAQ. The CDR3 loop spans 16 amino acids. V was shortened by 1 base and J by 7 bases, with 17 bases between the two germline ends. CDR3 coding DNA: TGTGCCAGCAGCTTAGAGGCAGGGGTCAATAAAAATGAGCAGTTCTTC. Residues: CASSLEAGVNKNEQFF.

The chain carries TRBV10-3 and TRBJ2-1; 10 nucleotides agree with TRBD2. The CDR3 spans 15 residues. The V gene end was trimmed by 7 bases and the J gene end by 7 bases; junction bases not matched to a gene: 10. CDR1 ENHRY and CDR2 SYGVKD come from the germline V gene. CDR3 sequence: CAITHTASGGNEQFF. The CDR3 DNA reads as TGTGCCATCACCCATACGGCTAGCGGGGGTAATGAGCAGTTCTTC.

This chain connects TRBV9 to TRBJ2-3, with 10 bases that match TRBD2. This CDR3 contains 16 residues. The junction had 6 bases not matched to a gene; V was cut back by 3 bases and J by 2 bases. Germline values: CDR1 SGDLS, CDR2 YYNGEE. The DNA of the CDR3 is TGTGCCAGCAGCGGTACTAGCGGGGTGAACACAGATACGCAGTATTTT. This codes for CASSGTSGVNTDTQYF.

V usage is TRBV6-5 and J usage is TRBJ1-6, with D possibly TRBD1 on 6 matching bases. The CDR3 totals 15 residues. Germline CDR1 and CDR2: MNHEY and SVGAGI. Trimming cost V 4 bases and J 0 bases, with 7 bases left between them. CDR3 DNA sequence: TGTGCCAGCAGTTCGGACAGCTCCTATAATTCACCCCTCCACTTT. Its protein is CASSSDSSYNSPLHF.

V usage is TRBV2 and J usage is TRBJ1-3; maybe TRBD1 (6 bases). Trimming pared 7 bases from V and 0 bases from J, leaving 19 bases between. The CDR3 contains 17 residues. Germline CDR1 is SNHLY and CDR2 is FYNNEI. The CDR3 DNA sequence: TGTGCCAGCATCCAGAGGGGGGGGCTTTACTCTGGAAACACCATATATTTT. Its translation: CASIQRGGLYSGNTIYF.

This chain links TRBV6-5 with TRBJ2-7, with 10 bases aligning to TRBD1. V dropped 5 bases and J dropped 5; count of bases not matched to a gene: 9. The CDR3 is 15 residues long. Germline V gene sequence: CDR1 MNHEY, CDR2 SVGAGI. CDR3 sequence: CASSRRTGGFNEQYF. CDR3 sequence (DNA): TGTGCCAGCAGTCGGCGGACAGGGGGGTTCAACGAGCAGTACTTC.

The rearrangement joins TRBV7-8 to TRBJ1-5; TRBD1 matches at 8 bases. Losses at the gene ends were 5 bases for V and 3 bases for J; bases not matched to a gene: 6. This CDR3 spans 15 amino acids. Germline assignment: CDR1 SGHVS and CDR2 FQNEAQ. DNA for the CDR3: TGTGCCAGCAGCCGTGGACAGGGTGCCAATCAGCCCCAGCATTTT. Its translation: CASSRGQGANQPQHF.

The CDR3, as DNA: TGTGCCTGGAGTGCGCAGGGGGCATTCACTGAAGCTTTCTTT. This codes for CAWSAQGAFTEAFF. This chain joins TRBV30 and TRBJ1-1, with 8 bases lining up with TRBD1. The CDR3 totals 14 residues. Germline CDR1 is GTSNPN and CDR2 is SVGIG (reference sequence). The trim removed 1 base at V and 4 bases at J, leaving 5 bases unmatched.

The V and J genes are TRBV21-1 and TRBJ2-7; the D call TRBD1 from the table was never checked on the DNA. TRBV21-1 has pseudogene status. The CDR3 runs 15 residues. CDR3 nucleotide sequence: TGTGCCAGCAGCAAAGCCACAGGAGATCTCTACGAGCAGTACTTC. This encodes CASSKATGDLYEQYF.

J is TRBJ1-2 and V is TRBV5-1; 10 positions match TRBD1. J lost 3 bases, V lost 4 bases, and 9 bases had no gene match. The CDR3 loop spans 16 amino acids. Germline CDR1 SGHRS, CDR2 YFSETQ. The CDR3 loop reads CASSPGQGSFDYGYTF. CDR3 in DNA: TGCGCCAGCAGCCCGGGACAGGGGAGTTTTGACTATGGCTACACCTTC.

The sample holds one count of this clone. The J gene is TRBJ2-7, the V gene TRBV7-3, with 8 positions matching TRBD1. CDR3 size: 18 residues. With 0 bases clipped from V and 2 bases from J, the junction kept 12 bases outside the gene matches. Germline V gives CDR1 SGHTA, CDR2 FQGTGA. CDR3 amino acids: CASSLTRVQGANTYEQYF. CDR3 coding DNA: TGTGCCAGCAGCTTAACGAGGGTGCAGGGGGCAAACACCTACGAGCAGTACTTC. The variable domain in full, with the rest retrieved from reference TRBV7-3 and TRBJ2-7, is GAGVSQTPSNKVTEKGKYVELRCDPISGHTALYWYRQSLGQGPEFLIYFQGTGAADDSGLPNDRFFAVRPEGSVSTLKIQRTERGDSAVYLCASSLTRVQGANTYEQYFGPGTRLTVT.

DNA for the CDR3: TGTGCCAGTAGTACTTCGTCCTACGAGCAGTACTTC. Translating gives CASSTSSYEQYF. The chain joins TRBV19 to TRBJ2-7, with D unresolved. This CDR3 has 12 amino acids. CDR1 is LNHDA and CDR2 is SQIVND in the germline V gene (reference sequence). V lost 4 bases, J lost 1 base, and 5 bases lay in between. The whole variable domain, filled in from reference TRBV19 and TRBJ2-7, reads DGGITQSPKYLFRKEGQNVTLSCEQNLNHDAMYWYRQDPGQGLRLIYYSQIVNDFQKGDIAEGYSVSREKKESFPLTVTSAQKNPTAFYLCASSTSSYEQYFGPGTRLTVT.

The chain has TRBV7-9 and TRBJ1-2, with a weak D call TRBD1 (6 bases). The CDR3 sequence is 15 residues long. Germline values: CDR1 SEHNR, CDR2 FQNEAQ (reference sequence). V shed 1 base and J shed 0 bases, with 9 bases lying between them. CDR3: CASSLEGGANYGYTF. The CDR3 bases are TGTGCCAGCAGCTTAGAAGGGGGAGCTAACTATGGCTACACCTTC.

The chain has TRBV19 and TRBJ2-2; 7 nucleotides align to TRBD1. The ends lost 5 bases at V and 1 base at J; junction bases unmatched: 10. Per germline, CDR1 LNHDA and CDR2 SQIVND (reference sequence). The CDR3 contains 17 residues. CDR3 DNA: TGTGCCAGTAGTCTCTTCATGGGACAGAGGAACACCGGGGAGCTGTTTTTT. Translated: CASSLFMGQRNTGELFF.

This sequence joins TRBV2 and TRBJ2-4; 7 bases are shared with TRBD1. CDR1 SNHLY and CDR2 FYNNEI come from the germline V gene. The CDR3 contains 15 residues. Trimming cost V 6 bases and J 15 bases; bases outside gene matches: 20. DNA for the CDR3: TGTGCCAGCAGAGCCGCCGGGACAGTGGGGCTTTTGGGGTACTTC. It yields the protein CASRAAGTVGLLGYF.

In this sample, this clone turned up once. The rearrangement uses TRBV18 and TRBJ1-5; D gene uncertain. Trimming stripped 6 bases from V and 4 bases from J, with 13 bases between. The CDR3 consists of 14 residues. Germline CDR1 KGHSH, CDR2 LQKENI. The DNA for the CDR3 is TGTGCCAGCTCCGGGAACGGCGGGAATCAGCCCCAGCATTTT. Translation: CASSGNGGNQPQHF.

This chain links TRBV7-2 with TRBJ2-5, with 9 bases that match TRBD2. CDR1 SGHTA and CDR2 FQGNSA come from the germline V gene. After removal of 1 base from V and 4 bases from J, the junction contained 1 base not matched to a gene. The CDR3 consists of 14 residues. In DNA, the CDR3 is TGTGCCAGCAGCTTAGTGCGGGGGGGAGAGACCCAGTACTTC. Amino acids: CASSLVRGGETQYF.

V and J are TRBV6-5 and TRBJ2-3, with unresolved D. With 9 bases removed from V and 6 bases from J, the gap between germline ends came to 10 bases. CDR3 size: 11 residues. CDR1 and CDR2 from the germline V gene are MNHEY and SVGAGI. The DNA of the CDR3 is TGTGCCAGTACCTCCGGGGATACGCAGTATTTT. It encodes CASTSGDTQYF.

The V call is TRBV5-6, the J call TRBJ2-7; 8 positions match TRBD2. With V trimmed by 4 bases and J by 7 bases, 10 bases remained unmatched. This CDR3 contains 14 residues. In germline, CDR1 is SGHDT, CDR2 YYEEEE. This CDR3 is CASSALSGGREQYF. The CDR3 DNA reads as TGTGCCAGCAGCGCCCTCTCGGGGGGGAGGGAGCAGTACTTC.

The chain has TRBV7-9 and TRBJ1-5; 8 nucleotides match TRBD1. The CDR3 spans 15 residues. With V trimmed by 8 bases and J by 7 bases, 13 bases remained unmatched. Germline V lookup: CDR1 SEHNR, CDR2 FQNEAQ (reference sequence). This CDR3 is CASGGGGRGQQPQHF. DNA of the CDR3: TGTGCCAGCGGAGGAGGGGGCAGGGGGCAACAGCCCCAGCATTTT.

V gene TRBV28 combines with J gene TRBJ1-1; unclear D gene. The CDR3 totals 14 residues. The germline gives CDR1 MDHEN, CDR2 SYDVKM. V was cut by 3 bases and J by 3 bases, with 11 bases left in between. The CDR3 sequence: CASSFEDYDTEAFF. In DNA, the CDR3 is TGTGCCAGCAGTTTCGAGGATTACGACACTGAAGCTTTCTTT.

This chain connects TRBV5-4 to TRBJ2-3; 8 positions match TRBD2. The CDR3 is 15 residues long. Germline CDR1 SGHNT, CDR2 YYREEE (reference sequence). Trimming took 4 bases from V and 1 from J; bases not matched to a gene: 5. In DNA form, the CDR3 reads TGTGCCAGCAGCCGCCGGGGGGGCGGCACAGATACGCAGTATTTT. It specifies CASSRRGGGTDTQYF.

This chain joins TRBV5-1 and TRBJ1-1; D is unclear. V was pared by 1 base and J by 2 bases, with 15 bases between. The germline V gene encodes CDR1 SGHRS and CDR2 YFSETQ. This CDR3 is built from 16 residues. The CDR3 nucleotides are TGCGCCAGCAGCTTGTGGCCCGAGGTATCAAACACTGAAGCTTTCTTT. It yields the protein CASSLWPEVSNTEAFF.

This clone came up once. CDR3 sequence reads: CASTFWEGNTEAFF. CDR3 DNA sequence: TGCGCCAGCACGTTTTGGGAGGGGAACACTGAAGCTTTCTTT. This rearrangement joins TRBV5-1 to TRBJ1-1; no firm D call. The V and J ends lost 6 bases and 1 base respectively, with 13 bases between them. In germline, CDR1 is SGHRS, CDR2 YFSETQ. The length of the CDR3 is 14 residues.

This clone came up a few times. The chain joins TRBV7-9 to TRBJ2-4; the match to TRBD1 covers 7 bases. The CDR3 is 15 amino acids. Trimming removed 3 bases from V and 9 bases from J; junction bases left unmatched: 11. The germline CDR1 and CDR2 sequences are SEHNR and FQNEAQ (reference sequence). The CDR3 region is CASSLPTGVGTIQYF. Here the CDR3 DNA reads TGTGCCAGCAGCTTGCCCACAGGGGTGGGTACCATTCAGTACTTC.

The chain carries TRBV12-3 or TRBV12-4 and TRBJ1-2; possible D gene TRBD1, 6 bases. The CDR3 contains 11 residues. Between the trimmed V and J ends, which lost 6 bases and 8 bases, there was a span of 10 bases. In nucleotides, the CDR3 is TGTGCCAGCAGCCCAGGGGCAGGCTACACCTTC. This sequence encodes CASSPGAGYTF.

The chain has TRBV30 and TRBJ1-2, with a weak D call TRBD1 (5 bases). Germline values: CDR1 GTSNPN, CDR2 SVGIG (reference sequence). The CDR3 contains 13 residues. Here the CDR3 reads CGGGNAFGYGYTF. The CDR3 DNA reads as TGTGGGGGGGGGAACGCCTTTGGCTATGGCTACACCTTC.

This chain uses TRBV30 with TRBJ1-1; tentatively, D is TRBD1 (6 bases). With 3 bases removed from V and 0 bases from J, the gap between germline ends came to 14 bases. The CDR3 runs 15 residues. Germline CDR1 and CDR2: GTSNPN and SVGIG (reference sequence). In DNA form, the CDR3 reads TGTGCCTGGAGCCAAGGGGGATACATGAACACTGAAGCTTTCTTT. Translating gives CAWSQGGYMNTEAFF.

Only one count was recorded for this clone. This same CDR3 is encoded by further DNA sequences in the sample. The gene calls are TRBV5-1 and TRBJ2-1; possible D gene TRBD1, 5 bases. The germline CDR1 and CDR2 sequences are SGHRS and YFSETQ. The CDR3 covers 14 residues. Trimming removed 0 bases at V and 1 base at J, with 5 bases between. This CDR3 is CASSLGQSYNEQFF. In DNA form, the CDR3 reads TGCGCCAGCAGCTTGGGACAGTCCTACAATGAGCAGTTCTTC.

This rearrangement joins TRBV6-2 or TRBV6-3 to TRBJ1-5, with a tentative D call TRBD1 (5 bases). V lost 6 bases, J lost 5 bases, and 14 bases lay in between. CDR3 length equals 14 residues. Per germline, CDR1 MNHEY and CDR2 SVGEGT. CDR3 region: CASRPIRQHQPQHF. DNA of the CDR3: TGTGCCAGCAGACCTATTAGACAGCATCAGCCCCAGCATTTT.

The rearrangement uses TRBV6-5 and TRBJ2-7; TRBD2 matches 11 bases. Germline CDR1 MNHEY, CDR2 SVGAGI. The CDR3 runs to 14 residues. The ends lost 7 bases at V and 4 bases at J; junction bases unmatched: 6. The CDR3 region is CASKLAGGPYEQYF. CDR3 bases: TGTGCCAGCAAATTAGCGGGAGGGCCTTACGAGCAGTACTTC.